The entry below gives a single TCR beta chain sequence along with its context. What it binds is not known. The V segment lost 6 bases and the J segment 1 base; nucleotides outside the gene matches: 8. There are 15 residues in the CDR3. CDR1 is SGHRS, CDR2 YFSETQ, per germline. Primers included in the PCR were 60 Vbeta and 13 Jbeta primers. This table comes from immunoSEQ multiplex PCR, and its TCRdb copy is limited to in-frame clones, with some not included. Of about 79,000 clones detected, under 80% appear once; the ten largest clones hold 6.5% to 7.5%. The record originates from a study of cytomegalovirus exposure and HLA in healthy donors. In the study overall: Among roughly 180 million T cells, an earlier analysis found about 110 million unique TCR beta sequences. Study-wide results and caveats: Presence/absence comparisons presumed near-even sequencing depth among donors. A list of about 160 TCR beta chains associated with cytomegalovirus was given. Because they were indistinguishable, some V segments, including TRBV6-2 and TRBV6-3, were excluded.

Sequenced material: PBMCs. This TCR derives from a woman aged 45-65 years in good health and CMV-seropositive. V and J are TRBV5-1 and TRBJ2-3; 7 nucleotides match TRBD1. The CDR3 DNA reads as TGCGCCAGCAACGCTTTAGGACAGGGCACAGATACGCAGTATTTT. Its translation is CASNALGQGTDTQYF.